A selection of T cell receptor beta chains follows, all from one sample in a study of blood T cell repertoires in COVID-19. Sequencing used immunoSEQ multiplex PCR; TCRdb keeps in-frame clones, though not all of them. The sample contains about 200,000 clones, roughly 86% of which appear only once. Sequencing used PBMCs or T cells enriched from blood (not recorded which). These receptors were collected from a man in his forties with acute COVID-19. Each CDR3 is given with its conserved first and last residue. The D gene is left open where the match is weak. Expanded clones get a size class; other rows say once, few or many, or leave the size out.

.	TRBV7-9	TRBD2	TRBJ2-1	CASSLESGRAGEQFF	TGTGCCAGCAGCTTAGAAAGCGGGAGGGCCGGGGAGCAGTTCTTC
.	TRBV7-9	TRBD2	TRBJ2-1	CASSNAGTMNYNEQFF	TGTGCCAGCAGCAACGCCGGGACTATGAACTACAATGAGCAGTTCTTC
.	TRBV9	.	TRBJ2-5	CASSSTGQGETQYF	TGTGCCAGCAGCTCCACCGGGCAGGGTGAGACCCAGTACTTC
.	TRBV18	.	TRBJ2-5	CASSPLLAQYQETQYF	TGTGCCAGCTCACCACTGCTAGCCCAATATCAAGAGACCCAGTACTTC
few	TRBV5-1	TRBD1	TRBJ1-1	CASSLASPTGVNTEAFF	TGCGCCAGCAGCTTGGCCTCTCCGACAGGGGTGAACACTGAAGCTTTCTTT
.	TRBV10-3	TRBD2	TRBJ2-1	CAISDRTSGNEQFF	TGTGCCATCAGTGATCGGACTAGCGGGAATGAGCAGTTCTTC
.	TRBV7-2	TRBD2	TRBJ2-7	CASSLGASGALRAYEQYF	TGTGCCAGCAGCTTAGGTGCTAGCGGGGCCCTAAGGGCCTACGAGCAGTACTTC
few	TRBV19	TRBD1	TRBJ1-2	CASSRDRNNYGYTF	TGTGCCAGTAGTAGGGACAGAAATAACTATGGCTACACCTTC
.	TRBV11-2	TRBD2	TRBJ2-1	CASRVGTSAAEQFF	TGTGCCAGCAGGGTTGGGACTAGCGCGGCTGAGCAGTTCTTC
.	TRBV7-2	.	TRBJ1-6	CASSFSGQLNSPLHF	TGTGCCAGCAGCTTCTCGGGACAACTTAATTCACCCCTCCACTTT
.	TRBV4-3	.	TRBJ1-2	CASSQNHNYGYTF	TGCGCCAGCAGCCAAAATCATAACTATGGCTACACCTTC
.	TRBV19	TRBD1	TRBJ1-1	CASKQGAQYRGTEAFF	TGTGCCAGTAAGCAGGGGGCGCAGTATAGAGGAACTGAAGCTTTCTTT
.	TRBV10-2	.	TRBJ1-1	CASNRQNTEAFF	TGCGCCAGCAATCGACAGAACACTGAAGCTTTCTTT
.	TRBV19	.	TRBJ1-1	CASSIGLRKLNTEAFF	TGTGCCAGTAGTATAGGCCTGAGGAAACTGAACACTGAAGCTTTCTTT
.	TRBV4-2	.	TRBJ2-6	CASSQGRSGANVLTF	TGTGCCAGCAGCCAAGGGCGGTCCGGGGCCAACGTCCTGACTTTC
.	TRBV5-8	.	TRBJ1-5	CASSPLGGNQPQHF	TGTGCCAGCAGCCCCCTCGGGGGGAATCAGCCCCAGCATTTT
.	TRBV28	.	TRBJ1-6	CAIARGGSYNSPLHF	TGTGCCATCGCGCGGGGGGGCTCCTATAATTCACCCCTCCACTTT
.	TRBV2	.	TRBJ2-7	CASSEVRLVLSYEQYF	TGTGCCAGCAGTGAAGTCAGACTAGTACTAAGTTACGAGCAGTACTTC
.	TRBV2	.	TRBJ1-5	CASSARRGEGNQPQHF	TGTGCCAGCAGTGCCCGACGGGGGGAGGGCAATCAGCCCCAGCATTTT
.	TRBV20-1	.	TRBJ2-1	CSASLASRPYNEQFF	TGCAGTGCTAGTCTCGCGTCCCGCCCCTACAATGAGCAGTTCTTC
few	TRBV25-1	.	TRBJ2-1	CASSDGEGSGSWNEQFF	TGTGCCAGCAGTGACGGAGAAGGGAGCGGGTCATGGAATGAGCAGTTCTTC
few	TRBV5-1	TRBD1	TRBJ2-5	CASKGGTGQETQYF	TGCGCCAGCAAGGGCGGGACAGGACAAGAGACCCAGTACTTC
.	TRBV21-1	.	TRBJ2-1	CASSKDGAGQSSYNEQFF	TGTGCCAGCAGCAAAGACGGAGCGGGGCAGAGCTCCTACAATGAGCAGTTCTTC
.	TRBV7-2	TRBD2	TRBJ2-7	CASSSRIQAGGPREQYF	TGTGCCAGCAGCTCCCGTATACAAGCGGGAGGGCCGAGGGAGCAGTACTTC
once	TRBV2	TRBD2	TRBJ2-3	CASKMGGYTDTQYF	TGTGCCAGCAAGATGGGGGGGTACACAGATACGCAGTATTTT
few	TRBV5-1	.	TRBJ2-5	CASSLEARGETQYF	TGCGCCAGCAGCTTGGAGGCTAGAGGGGAGACCCAGTACTTC
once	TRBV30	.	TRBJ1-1	CAWSRGSMNTEAFF	TGTGCCTGGAGTCGAGGGTCCATGAACACTGAAGCTTTCTTT
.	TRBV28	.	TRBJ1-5	CASTLGGVAVQPQHF	TGTGCCAGCACCCTAGGAGGGGTGGCGGTTCAGCCCCAGCATTTT
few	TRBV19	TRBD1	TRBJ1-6	CASSPGDRDHSPLHF	TGTGCCAGTAGTCCGGGGGACAGGGACCATTCACCCCTCCACTTT
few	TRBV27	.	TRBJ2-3	CASSLLTGDTDTQYF	TGTGCCAGCAGCCTTCTGACGGGAGACACAGATACGCAGTATTTT
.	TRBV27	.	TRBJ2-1	CASSLGDTANEQFF	TGTGCCAGCAGTCTGGGAGACACTGCTAATGAGCAGTTCTTC
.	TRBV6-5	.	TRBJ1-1	CAASLMNTEAFF	TGTGCCGCGTCCCTAATGAACACTGAAGCTTTCTTT
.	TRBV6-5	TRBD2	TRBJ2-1	CASSPPPGLRIF	TGTGCCAGCTCTCCTCCTCCGGGACTAAGGATCTTC
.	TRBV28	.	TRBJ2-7	CASKEGTSFYEQYF	TGTGCCAGTAAAGAGGGGACTTCTTTCTACGAGCAGTACTTC
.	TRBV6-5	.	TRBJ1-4	CASSYSGPAEKLFF	TGTGCCAGCAGTTACTCGGGGCCTGCTGAAAAACTGTTTTTT
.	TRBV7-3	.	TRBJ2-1	CASSFLPTLGQSRNEQFF	TGTGCCAGCAGCTTCCTACCGACTTTGGGTCAAAGCCGGAATGAGCAGTTCTTC
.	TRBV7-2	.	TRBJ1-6	CASSPIYPVVNYNSPLHF	TGTGCCAGCAGCCCAATATACCCGGTTGTCAACTATAATTCACCCCTCCACTTT
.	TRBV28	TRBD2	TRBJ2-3	CASSRAGVGSDTQYF	TGTGCCAGCAGTCGTGCGGGAGTTGGGTCAGATACGCAGTATTTT
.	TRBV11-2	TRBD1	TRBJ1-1	CASSSTGGNTEAFF	TGTGCCAGCAGCTCCACAGGGGGGAACACTGAAGCTTTCTTT
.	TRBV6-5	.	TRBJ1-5	CASSYQGRGNQPQHF	TGTGCCAGCAGTTACCAGGGTAGGGGCAATCAGCCCCAGCATTTT
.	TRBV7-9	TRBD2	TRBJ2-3	CASSLATSGRADTQYF	TGTGCCAGCAGCTTAGCGACTAGCGGGAGGGCGGATACGCAGTATTTT
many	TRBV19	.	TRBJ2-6	CASSSGPGANVLTF	TGTGCCAGTAGTTCAGGGCCTGGGGCCAACGTCCTGACTTTC
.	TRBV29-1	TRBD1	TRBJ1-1	CSARQGDTEAFF	TGCAGCGCCAGACAGGGGGACACTGAAGCTTTCTTT
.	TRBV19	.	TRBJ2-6	CASIIGVGYSGANVLTF	TGTGCCAGTATCATCGGAGTCGGTTACTCTGGGGCCAACGTCCTGACTTTC
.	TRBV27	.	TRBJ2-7	CASSLSAGEQYF	TGTGCCAGCAGTTTATCGGCGGGCGAGCAGTACTTC
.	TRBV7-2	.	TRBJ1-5	CASSLAGASNQPQHF	TGTGCCAGCAGCTTAGCAGGGGCGAGCAATCAGCCCCAGCATTTT
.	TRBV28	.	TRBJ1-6	CASRYRDSLNSPLHF	TGTGCCAGCAGATACCGGGACTCCCTCAATTCACCCCTCCACTTT